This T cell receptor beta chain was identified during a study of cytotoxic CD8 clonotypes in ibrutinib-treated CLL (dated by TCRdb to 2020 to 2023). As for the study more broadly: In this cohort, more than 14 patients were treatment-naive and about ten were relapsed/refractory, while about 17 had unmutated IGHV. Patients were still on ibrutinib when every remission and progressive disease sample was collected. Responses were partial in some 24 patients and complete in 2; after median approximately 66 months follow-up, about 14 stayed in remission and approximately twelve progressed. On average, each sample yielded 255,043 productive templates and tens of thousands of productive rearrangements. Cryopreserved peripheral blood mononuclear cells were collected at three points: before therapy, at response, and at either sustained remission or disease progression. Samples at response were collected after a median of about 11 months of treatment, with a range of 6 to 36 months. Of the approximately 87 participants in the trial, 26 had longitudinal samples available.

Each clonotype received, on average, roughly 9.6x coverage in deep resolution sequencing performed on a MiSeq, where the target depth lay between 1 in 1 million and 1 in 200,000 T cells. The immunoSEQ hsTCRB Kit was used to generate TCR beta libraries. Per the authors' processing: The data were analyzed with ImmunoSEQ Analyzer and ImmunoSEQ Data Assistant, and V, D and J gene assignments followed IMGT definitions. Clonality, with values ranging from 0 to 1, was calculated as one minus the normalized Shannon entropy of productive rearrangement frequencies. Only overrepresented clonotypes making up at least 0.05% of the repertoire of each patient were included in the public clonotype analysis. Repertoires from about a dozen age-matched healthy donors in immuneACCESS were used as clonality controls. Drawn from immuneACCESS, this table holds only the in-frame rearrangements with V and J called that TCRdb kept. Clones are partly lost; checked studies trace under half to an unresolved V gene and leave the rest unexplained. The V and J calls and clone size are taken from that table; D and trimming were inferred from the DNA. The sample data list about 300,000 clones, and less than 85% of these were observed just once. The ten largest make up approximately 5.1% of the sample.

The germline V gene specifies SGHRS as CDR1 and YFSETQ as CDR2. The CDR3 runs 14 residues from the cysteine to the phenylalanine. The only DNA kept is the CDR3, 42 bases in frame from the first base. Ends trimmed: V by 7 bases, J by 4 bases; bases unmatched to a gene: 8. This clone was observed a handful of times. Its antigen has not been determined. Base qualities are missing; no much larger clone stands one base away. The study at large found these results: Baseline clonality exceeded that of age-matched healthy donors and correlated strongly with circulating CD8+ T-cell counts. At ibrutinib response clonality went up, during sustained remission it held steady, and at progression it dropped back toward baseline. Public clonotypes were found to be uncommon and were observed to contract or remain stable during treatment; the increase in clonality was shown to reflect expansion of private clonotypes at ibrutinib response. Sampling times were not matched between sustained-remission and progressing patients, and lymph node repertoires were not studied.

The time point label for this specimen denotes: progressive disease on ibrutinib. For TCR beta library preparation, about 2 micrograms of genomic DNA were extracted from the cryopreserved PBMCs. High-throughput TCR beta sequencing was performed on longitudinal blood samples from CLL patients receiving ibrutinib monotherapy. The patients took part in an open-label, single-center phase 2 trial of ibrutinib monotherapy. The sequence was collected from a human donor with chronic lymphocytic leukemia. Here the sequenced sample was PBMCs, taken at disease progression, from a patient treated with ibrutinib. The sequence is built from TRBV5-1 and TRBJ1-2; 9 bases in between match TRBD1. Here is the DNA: TGCGCCAGCGGTCTCCTGACAGGGGGCTATGGCTACACCTTC. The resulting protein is CASGLLTGGYGYTF.